This T cell receptor (beta chain) was captured by sequencing in a study of blood T cells in healthy people across ages. Study results and caveats: CMV status of donors was unknown, possibly confounding expanded clonotype changes.

Germline CDR1 reads SGHTA; CDR2 reads FQGNSA. The V gene lost 5 bases and the J gene lost 1 base, with 8 bases spanning the gap. This CDR3 has 13 residues. The use of a sample-barcoded 5' primer and a J-beta primer mix characterized a second PCR of roughly 6 to 11 cycles. TCRdb fed the 5' RACE reads into MiXCR, producing one record per CDR3 protein. The profile shows about 1.5 million distinct CDR3 sequences, roughly 43% of them singletons. Concerning this clonotype: Its antigen is not known.

The chain is built from TRBV7-2 and TRBJ1-2; D is ambiguous. This receptor was taken from a young woman in good health. The source material was blood. The CDR3 nucleotides read TGTGCCAGCAGCCCGACACATAACTATGGCTACACCTTC. The encoded protein is CASSPTHNYGYTF. Complete variable domain (other parts from reference TRBV7-2 and TRBJ1-2): GAGVSQSPSNKVTEKGKDVELRCDPISGHTALYWYRQSLGQGLEFLIYFQGNSAPDKSGLPSDRFSAERTGGSVSTLTIQRTQQEDSAVYLCASSPTHNYGYTFGSGTRLTVV.